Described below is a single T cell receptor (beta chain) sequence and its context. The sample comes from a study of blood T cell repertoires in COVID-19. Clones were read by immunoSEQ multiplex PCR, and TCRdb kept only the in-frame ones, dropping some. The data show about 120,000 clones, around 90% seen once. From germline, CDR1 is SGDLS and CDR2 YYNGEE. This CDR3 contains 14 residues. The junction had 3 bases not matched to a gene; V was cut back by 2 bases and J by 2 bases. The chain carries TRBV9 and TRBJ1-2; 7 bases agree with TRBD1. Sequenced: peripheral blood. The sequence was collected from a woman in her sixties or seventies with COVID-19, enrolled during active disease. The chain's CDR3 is CASSVTGSNYGYTF. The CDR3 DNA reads TGTGCCAGCAGCGTGACAGGGAGCAACTATGGCTACACCTTC.